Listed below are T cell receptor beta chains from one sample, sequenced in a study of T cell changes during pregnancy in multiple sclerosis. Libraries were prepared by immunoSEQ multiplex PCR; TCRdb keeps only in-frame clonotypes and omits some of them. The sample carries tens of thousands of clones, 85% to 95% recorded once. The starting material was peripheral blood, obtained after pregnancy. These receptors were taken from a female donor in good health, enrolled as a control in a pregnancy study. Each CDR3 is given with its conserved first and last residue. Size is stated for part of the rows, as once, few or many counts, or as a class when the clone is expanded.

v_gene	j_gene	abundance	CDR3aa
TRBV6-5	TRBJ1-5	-	CASSYLAGGSNQPQHF
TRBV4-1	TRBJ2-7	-	CASSQVLVSERYEQYF
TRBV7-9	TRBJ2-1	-	CASSLEAGGVTVEFF
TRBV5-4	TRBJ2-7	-	CASSLGRTGAYEQYF
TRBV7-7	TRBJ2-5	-	CASSRVAGGSETQYF
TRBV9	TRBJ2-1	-	CASSTPGLGYNEQFF
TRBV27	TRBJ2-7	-	CASSPIAASYEQYF
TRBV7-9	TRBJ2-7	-	CASSPGIGPYEQYF
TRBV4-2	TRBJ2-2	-	CASSQEGGLGAGELFF
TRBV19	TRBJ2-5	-	CASSIDGEETQYF
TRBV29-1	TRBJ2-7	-	CSVEVPSYEQYF
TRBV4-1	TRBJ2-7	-	CASSQDLASGAYEQYF
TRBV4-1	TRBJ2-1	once	CASSAQPGQGMNEQFF
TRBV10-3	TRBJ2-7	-	CAIRDRDYEQYF
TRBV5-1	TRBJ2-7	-	CASSLGQGVSEQYF
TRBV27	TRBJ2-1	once	CASSTGTRGNEQFF
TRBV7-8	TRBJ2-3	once	CASSKQPGLGTDTQYF
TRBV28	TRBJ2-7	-	CDQQGLGNEQYF
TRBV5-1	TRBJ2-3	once	CASSFLAGETDTQYF
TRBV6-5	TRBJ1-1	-	CASSYSEGNTEAFF
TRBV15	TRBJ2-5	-	CATSRDRGETQYF
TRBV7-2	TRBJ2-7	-	CASSPGARRELDEQYF
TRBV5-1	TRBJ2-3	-	CASSWATSTDTQYF
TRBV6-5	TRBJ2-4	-	CASRDRGASKNIQYF
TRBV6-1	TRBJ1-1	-	CASSESWGRANTEAFF
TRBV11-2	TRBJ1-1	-	CASSLPGSSNTEAFF